Listed here are 20 T cell receptor beta chains from one sample, sequenced in a study of blood T cell repertoires in COVID-19 (dated by TCRdb to 2018 to 2020). Libraries were built with the immunoSEQ multiplex PCR assay. Imported from immuneACCESS, the table was reduced by TCRdb to in-frame sequences with V and J called. These copies leave out some clones; in studies compared against another copy, an unresolved V gene accounts for under half, and the cause of the remainder is not known. The sample data list about 250,000 clones, and about four fifths of these were observed just once. Around 4% of the sample comes from the top ten. The sample consisted of peripheral blood. Receptors were obtained from a man aged 50 to 60 with active or convalescent COVID-19.

The rearrangement joins TRBV7-9 to TRBJ1-2; tentatively, D is TRBD1 (5 bases). V was pared by 5 bases and J by 7 bases, with 14 bases between. Germline lookup yields CDR1 SEHNR and CDR2 FQNEAQ (reference sequence). The CDR3 is 13 amino acids. The CDR3, as DNA: TGTGCCAGCAGCCTGGGGGGTGTTGCTGGCTACACCTTC. The encoded protein is CASSLGGVAGYTF.

The CDR3 spells CASSFGQGGSGANVLTF. The CDR3 DNA follows: TGTGCCAGCAGCTTCGGACAGGGTGGCTCTGGGGCCAACGTCCTGACTTTC. The rearrangement uses TRBV5-4 and TRBJ2-6; 8 bases fit TRBD1. The CDR3 has 17 residues. V lost 2 bases to trimming and J lost 0 bases; unmatched junction nucleotides: 4. CDR1 is SGHNT and CDR2 is YYREEE in the germline V gene (reference sequence).

The genes are TRBV19 and TRBJ1-2; 8 bases align to TRBD1. The V segment lost 3 bases and the J segment 3 bases; nucleotides outside the gene matches: 0. CDR1 and CDR2 (germline): LNHDA, SQIVND (reference sequence). This CDR3 is 13 amino acids long. The CDR3 here is CASSMTGDYGYTF. Written as DNA, the CDR3 is TGTGCCAGTAGTATGACAGGGGACTATGGCTACACCTTC.

This clone was observed a handful of times. The chain carries TRBV20-1 and TRBJ1-1; 7 positions match TRBD1. The CDR3 loop spans 11 amino acids. CDR1 DFQATT and CDR2 SNEGSKA come from the germline V gene (reference sequence). This CDR3 reads CSTGVDTEAFF. CDR3 DNA sequence: TGCAGCACAGGGGTAGACACTGAAGCTTTCTTT.

This chain uses TRBV7-9 with TRBJ2-7, with D possibly TRBD1 on 5 matching bases. Germline loops: CDR1 SEHNR, CDR2 FQNEAQ (reference sequence). With 5 bases removed from V and 6 bases from J, the gap between germline ends came to 11 bases. The CDR3 extends over 12 amino acids. The CDR3 sequence: CASSLDIAEQYF. The CDR3 nucleotides read TGTGCCAGCAGCCTGGACATCGCCGAGCAGTACTTC.

The chain links TRBV3-1 (or the pseudogene TRBV3-2) to TRBJ2-3, with D unclear. The germline CDR1 and CDR2 sequences are LGHDT and YNNKEL (reference sequence). V was trimmed by 0 bases and J by 4 bases, leaving 8 bases between them. The CDR3 contains 14 residues. CDR3: CASSQDSVADTQYF. CDR3 DNA sequence: TGTGCCAGCAGCCAAGATAGTGTAGCAGATACGCAGTATTTT.

The CDR3 DNA reads as TGTGCCAGCAGCGCCGGCGGGGACAGGGGTCATGGCTACACCTTC. Its protein is CASSAGGDRGHGYTF. V gene TRBV7-2 combines with J gene TRBJ1-2, with 10 nucleotides matching TRBD1. Germline lookup yields CDR1 SGHTA and CDR2 FQGNSA. The CDR3 has 15 amino acids. V dropped 5 bases and J dropped 6; count of bases not matched to a gene: 9. The variable domain in full, completed from reference TRBV7-2 and TRBJ1-2, reads GAGVSQSPSNKVTEKGKDVELRCDPISGHTALYWYRQSLGQGLEFLIYFQGNSAPDKSGLPSDRFSAERTGGSVSTLTIQRTQQEDSAVYLCASSAGGDRGHGYTFGSGTRLTVV.

CDR3 sequence: CASSYVPGFLNTGELFF. The CDR3 DNA sequence: TGTGCCAGCAGTTACGTTCCAGGTTTCCTTAACACCGGGGAGCTGTTTTTT. The V call is TRBV6-2 or TRBV6-3, the J call TRBJ2-2; no definite D call. V gave up 2 bases and J gave up 2 bases, with 15 bases separating them. The CDR3 runs 17 residues. CDR1 is MNHEY and CDR2 is SVGEGT in the germline V gene.

The rearrangement joins TRBV9 to TRBJ2-1, with TRBD2 matching over 11 bases. The V segment lost 3 bases and the J segment 4 bases; nucleotides outside the gene matches: 3. The CDR3 runs 15 residues. CDR1 and CDR2 from the germline V gene are SGDLS and YYNGEE. The CDR3 region is CASSELAGGYNEQFF. CDR3 sequence (DNA): TGTGCCAGCAGCGAGCTAGCGGGGGGTTACAATGAGCAGTTCTTC.

V gene TRBV7-8 combines with J gene TRBJ2-3; 9 bases align to TRBD2. The CDR3 length is 17 residues. J gave up 6 bases and V 0 bases, and 10 bases lay outside the gene matches. CDR1 is SGHVS and CDR2 is FQNEAQ in the germline V gene. The CDR3 bases are TGTGCCAGCAGCTTAGCGGTTTCCCTAGCGGGGAGGGATACGCAGTATTTT. Residues: CASSLAVSLAGRDTQYF.

The V gene is TRBV18, the J gene TRBJ2-3, with TRBD1 identical over 8 bases. There are 15 residues in the CDR3. With V trimmed by 3 bases and J by 2 bases, 4 bases remained unmatched. Germline V gives CDR1 KGHSH, CDR2 LQKENI. The chain's CDR3 is CASSPGTGNTDTQYF. The CDR3 coding sequence is TGTGCCAGCTCACCTGGGACAGGAAACACAGATACGCAGTATTTT.

Only a few counts were recorded for this clone. This sequence joins TRBV11-2 and TRBJ2-1; 8 bases map to TRBD2. Germline CDR1 reads SGHAT; CDR2 reads FQNNGV. The CDR3 contains 15 residues. V trimming: 4 bases; J trimming: 5 bases; junction bases outside the gene matches: 7. CDR3 protein: CASSWGRGAHNEQFF. Here the CDR3 DNA reads TGTGCCAGCAGCTGGGGGCGGGGGGCCCACAATGAGCAGTTCTTC.

This clone was seen once. This chain links TRBV10-3 with TRBJ2-7; D remains unclear. Germline loops: CDR1 ENHRY, CDR2 SYGVKD. The CDR3 has 13 residues. Trimming cost V 0 bases and J 7 bases, with 10 bases left between them. CDR3 sequence (DNA): TGTGCCATCAGTGAGTCGGGCAGTTGGGAGCAGTACTTC. The encoded protein is CAISESGSWEQYF.

The chain employs TRBV6-5 and TRBJ1-1, with D possibly matching TRBD1 (6 bases). The CDR3 consists of 13 residues. Deletions cut 0 bases from V and 8 bases from J, with 10 bases between. Germline CDR1 and CDR2: MNHEY and SVGAGI. CDR3 coding DNA: TGTGCCAGCAGTTACTCGGATCAGGGGGAAGCTTTCTTT. It specifies CASSYSDQGEAFF.

V and J are TRBV6-5 and TRBJ1-3; possibly TRBD1 for D (6 bases). The length of the CDR3 is 14 residues. Per the germline V gene, CDR1 is MNHEY and CDR2 is SVGAGI. The V end was cut by 5 bases, the J end by 4 bases, with 12 bases between. The CDR3 region is CASSRQAGGNTIYF. CDR3 sequence (DNA): TGTGCCAGCAGTCGACAGGCAGGGGGAAACACCATATATTTT.

This CDR3 reads CASRAGGDYGYTF. CDR3 in DNA: TGTGCCAGCAGGGCAGGGGGCGACTATGGCTACACCTTC. The chain links TRBV6-5 to TRBJ1-2; TRBD1 matches at 8 bases. The CDR3 contains 13 residues. After removal of 6 bases from V and 3 bases from J, the junction contained 3 bases not matched to a gene. Per germline, CDR1 MNHEY and CDR2 SVGAGI.

This clone was recorded a few times. This may arise from a read error, as a much more abundant clone is one base away. V and J are TRBV3-1 (or the pseudogene TRBV3-2) and TRBJ2-1; 9 nucleotides align to TRBD2. Germline-derived CDR1 and CDR2 are LGHDT and YNNKEL (reference sequence). The CDR3 runs to 19 residues. CDR3 in amino acids: CATSQDWGGGARSYNEQFF. The CDR3 DNA reads TGTGCCACCAGCCAAGATTGGGGCGGGGGGGCCAGGTCCTACAATGAGCAGTTCTTC.

This clone showed up just once. V gene TRBV11-2 combines with J gene TRBJ2-3; D gene unclear. Germline V gene lookup returns CDR1 SGHAT and CDR2 FQNNGV. The CDR3 has 16 residues. Trimming removed 5 bases at V and 1 base at J, with 16 bases between. The CDR3 nucleotides read TGTGCCAGCAGCGCCCGACACACCCCAGGCACAGATACGCAGTATTTT. Its translation: CASSARHTPGTDTQYF.

The gene calls are TRBV25-1 and TRBJ1-2, with a weak D call TRBD1 (5 bases). The V end was cut by 1 base, the J end by 8 bases, with 20 bases between. This CDR3 region has 16 residues. In germline, CDR1 is MGHDK, CDR2 SYGVNS. CDR3 DNA: TGTGCCAGCAGTGAATCGGGGGAGGGCAGGGCAAAGGGCTACACCTTC. Its protein is CASSESGEGRAKGYTF.

Here the CDR3 reads CASSFPGTEAFF. The CDR3 nucleotides are TGTGCCAGCAGCTTCCCGGGAACTGAAGCTTTCTTT. The genes are TRBV7-8 and TRBJ1-1; no definite D call. The germline CDR1 and CDR2 sequences are SGHVS and FQNEAQ. This CDR3 is 12 amino acids long. V was cut by 3 bases and J by 5 bases, with 7 bases left in between.